This TCR beta chain was identified during a study of cytomegalovirus exposure and HLA in healthy donors. This clone was counted between two and nine times. V lost 4 bases and J lost 0, with 10 bases in between. This CDR3 is 14 amino acids long. Germline CDR1 SGHNT, CDR2 YYREEE (reference sequence). PCR primers comprised 60 Vbeta and 13 Jbeta primers. The data were produced by immunoSEQ multiplex PCR, yet TCRdb's version contains in-frame clones alone and is incomplete. The table shows more than 55,000 clones, with roughly four fifths occurring only once. The sequence was collected from a man under 40 in good health and CMV-seronegative. The gene calls are TRBV5-4 and TRBJ1-1; perhaps TRBD1 as D (5 bases). Sequencing was carried out using PBMCs. The DNA of the CDR3 is TGTGCCAGCAGCCGGACGGGGGTGAACACTGAAGCTTTCTTT. Residues: CASSRTGVNTEAFF.